The T cell receptor (beta chain) described here comes from a study of response to subunit inactivated influenza vaccine. Findings of the study overall: The authors suggested that every seasonal influenza vaccination recruits few new T cells.

TCRdb redid the calling of the RT-PCR reads with MiXCR, one entry per CDR3 protein. There are 650,000 to 850,000 distinct CDR3 sequences in the sample; over 11% occur only once, and less than 7% lies in the top ten. V lost 2 bases to trimming and J lost 2 bases, with 13 bases between them. The CDR3 totals 16 residues. The V gene's germline CDR1 is LGHNA and CDR2 YNFKEQ. For this clonotype: The antigen is unknown.

Sample: PBMCs from blood, taken around two weeks before vaccination. V usage is TRBV4-2 and J usage is TRBJ1-3; no reliable D call. The source of this sequence is a man aged 50-60 years who received an inactivated influenza vaccine. CDR3: CASSQQTTGAGNTIYF. CDR3 nucleotide sequence: TGTGCCAGCAGCCAACAAACGACCGGGGCTGGAAACACCATATATTTT.